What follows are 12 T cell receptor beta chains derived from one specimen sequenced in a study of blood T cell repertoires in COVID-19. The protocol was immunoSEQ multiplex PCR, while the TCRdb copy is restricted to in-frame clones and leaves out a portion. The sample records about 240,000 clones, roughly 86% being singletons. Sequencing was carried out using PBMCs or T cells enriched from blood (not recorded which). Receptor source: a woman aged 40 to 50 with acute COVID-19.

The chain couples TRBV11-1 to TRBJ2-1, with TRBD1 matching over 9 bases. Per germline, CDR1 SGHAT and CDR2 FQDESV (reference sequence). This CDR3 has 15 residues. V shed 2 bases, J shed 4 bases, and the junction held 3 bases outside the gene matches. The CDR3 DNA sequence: TGTGCCAGCAGCTTAACAGGGGGCTGGTACAATGAGCAGTTCTTC. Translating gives CASSLTGGWYNEQFF.

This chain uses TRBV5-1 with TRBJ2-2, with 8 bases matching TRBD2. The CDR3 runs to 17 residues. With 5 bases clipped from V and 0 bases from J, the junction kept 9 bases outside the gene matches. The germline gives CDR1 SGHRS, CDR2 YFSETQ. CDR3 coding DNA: TGCGCCAGCAGTTGGGTACCGGGACTAGCGAACACCGGGGAGCTGTTTTTT. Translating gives CASSWVPGLANTGELFF.

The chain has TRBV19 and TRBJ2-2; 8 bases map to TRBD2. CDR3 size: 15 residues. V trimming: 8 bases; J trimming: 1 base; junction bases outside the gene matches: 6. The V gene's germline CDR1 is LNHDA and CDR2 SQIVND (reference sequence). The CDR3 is CASRHTSGNTGELFF. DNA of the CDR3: TGTGCCAGTCGACATACTAGCGGGAACACCGGGGAGCTGTTTTTT.

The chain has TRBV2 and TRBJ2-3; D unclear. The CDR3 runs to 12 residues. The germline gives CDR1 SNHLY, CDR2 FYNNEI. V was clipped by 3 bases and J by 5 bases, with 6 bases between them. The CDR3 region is CASSDPVDTQYF. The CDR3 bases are TGTGCCAGCAGTGATCCCGTAGATACGCAGTATTTT. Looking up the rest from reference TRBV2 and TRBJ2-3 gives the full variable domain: EPEVTQTPSHQVTQMGQEVILRCVPISNHLYFYWYRQILGQKVEFLVSFYNNEISEKSEIFDDQFSVERPDGSNFTLKIRSTKLEDSAMYFCASSDPVDTQYFGPGTRLTVL.

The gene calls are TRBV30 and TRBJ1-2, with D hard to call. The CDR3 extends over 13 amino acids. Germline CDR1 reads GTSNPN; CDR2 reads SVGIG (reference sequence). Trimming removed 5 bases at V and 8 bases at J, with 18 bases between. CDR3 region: CAWSSGVVLGYTF. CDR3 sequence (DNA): TGTGCCTGGTCCAGTGGAGTTGTTCTGGGCTACACCTTC.

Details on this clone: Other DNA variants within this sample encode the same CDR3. Written as DNA, the CDR3 is TGTGCCAGCAGCGTAGGCCAGGGAAGCACTGAAGCTTTCTTT. Amino acids: CASSVGQGSTEAFF. The gene calls are TRBV9 and TRBJ1-1; TRBD1 might be the D (5 bases). The CDR3 is 14 residues long. Germline V CDR1 and CDR2: SGDLS, YYNGEE. Deletions cut 0 bases from V and 4 bases from J, with 10 bases between.

The chain's CDR3 is CASSRGSYSNQPQHF. The CDR3 DNA sequence: TGTGCCAGCAGCCGGGGTAGCTATAGCAATCAGCCCCAGCATTTT. The rearrangement joins TRBV5-8 to TRBJ1-5, with D hard to call. CDR1 and CDR2 (germline): SGHTS, YDEGEE. CDR3 size: 15 residues. V lost 4 bases, J lost 0 bases, and 11 bases lay in between. The full variable domain, its missing parts supplied by reference TRBV5-8 and TRBJ1-5, is EAGVTQSPTHLIKTRGQQATLRCSPISGHTSVYWYQQALGLGLQFLLWYDEGEERNRGNFPPRFSGRQFPNYSSELNVNALELEDSALYLCASSRGSYSNQPQHFGDGTRLSIL.

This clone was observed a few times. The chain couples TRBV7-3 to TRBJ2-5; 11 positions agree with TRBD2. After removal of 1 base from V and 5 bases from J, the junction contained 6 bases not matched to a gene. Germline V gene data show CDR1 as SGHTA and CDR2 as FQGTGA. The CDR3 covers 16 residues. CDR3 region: CASSLNSGRAGETQYF. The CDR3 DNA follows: TGTGCCAGCAGCTTAAATAGCGGGAGGGCCGGGGAGACCCAGTACTTC.

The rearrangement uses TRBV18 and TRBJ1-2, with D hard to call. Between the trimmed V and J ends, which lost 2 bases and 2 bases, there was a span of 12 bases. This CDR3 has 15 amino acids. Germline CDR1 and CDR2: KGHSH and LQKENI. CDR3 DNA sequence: TGTGCCAGCTCACCAACACCTTCCTCAAACTATGGCTACACCTTC. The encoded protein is CASSPTPSSNYGYTF.

Written as DNA, the CDR3 is TGTGCCAGCAGCGCCTTGAGCGGTATCCAAGAGACCCAGTACTTC. Protein sequence: CASSALSGIQETQYF. The chain joins TRBV9 to TRBJ2-5; D perhaps matches TRBD2 (5 bases). V lost 3 bases and J lost 1, with 13 bases in between. Per the germline V gene, CDR1 is SGDLS and CDR2 is YYNGEE. This CDR3 contains 15 residues. The whole variable domain, filled in from reference TRBV9 and TRBJ2-5, reads DSGVTQTPKHLITATGQRVTLRCSPRSGDLSVYWYQQSLDQGLQFLIQYYNGEERAKGNILERFSAQQFPDLHSELNLSSLELGDSALYFCASSALSGIQETQYFGPGTRLLVL.

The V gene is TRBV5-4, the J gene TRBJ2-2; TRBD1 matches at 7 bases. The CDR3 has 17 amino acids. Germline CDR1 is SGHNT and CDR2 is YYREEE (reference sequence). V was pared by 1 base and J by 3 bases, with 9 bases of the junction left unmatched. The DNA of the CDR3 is TGTGCCAGCAGCTTGACGACCGGGACAGCATACACCGGGGAGCTGTTTTTT. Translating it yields CASSLTTGTAYTGELFF.

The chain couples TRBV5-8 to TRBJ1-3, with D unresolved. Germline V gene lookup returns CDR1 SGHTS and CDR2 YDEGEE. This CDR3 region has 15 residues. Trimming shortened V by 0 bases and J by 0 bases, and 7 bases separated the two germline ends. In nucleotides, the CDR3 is TGTGCCAGCAGCTTGGCCAGAGGCTCTGGAAACACCATATATTTT. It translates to CASSLARGSGNTIYF.